What follows are 10 T cell receptor beta chains derived from one specimen sequenced in a study of control samples from healthy donors and cancer patients (TCRdb year 2020). Receptors were amplified or captured by the immunoSEQ multiplex PCR assay. TCRdb took this table from immuneACCESS and kept in-frame rearrangements with V and J called. Such tables lack part of the clones; where checked against another copy, unresolved V genes explain under half of the gap, and the rest is unexplained. In this sample the table shows approximately 100,000 clones, 85% to 90% of which occur a single time. About a fifth of the sample goes to the ten largest clones. Material for sequencing was PBMCs. Receptors originate from a man in his 60s with lung cancer.

This chain uses TRBV24-1 with TRBJ1-3, with 7 bases lining up with TRBD1. The CDR3 covers 15 residues. V trimming: 2 bases; J trimming: 2 bases; junction bases outside the gene matches: 2. In germline, CDR1 is KGHDR, CDR2 SFDVKD. CDR3 sequence: CATSDSGTAGNTIYF. The CDR3 nucleotides are TGTGCCACCAGTGATTCGGGGACAGCTGGAAACACCATATATTTT.

This clone was observed a single time. The chain recombines TRBV28 with TRBJ1-4; D gene ambiguous. The germline gives CDR1 MDHEN, CDR2 SYDVKM. CDR3 length equals 14 residues. Trimming pared 3 bases from V and 7 bases from J, leaving 12 bases between. CDR3: CASSFGRVLEKLFF. CDR3 DNA sequence: TGTGCCAGCAGTTTCGGAAGGGTTCTTGAAAAACTGTTTTTT.

The V call is TRBV6-5, the J call TRBJ1-2, with D possibly TRBD1 on 5 matching bases. V lost 8 bases and J lost 6, with 19 bases in between. The length of the CDR3 is 14 residues. Per germline, CDR1 MNHEY and CDR2 SVGAGI. The CDR3 here is CASLEGIGVHGYTF. CDR3 nucleotides: TGTGCCAGCCTCGAAGGAATAGGGGTCCATGGCTACACCTTC.

The chain recombines TRBV6-4 with TRBJ1-1; tentative D call: TRBD1 (5 bases). Germline V CDR1 and CDR2: MRHNA, SNTAGT. This CDR3 region has 14 residues. Trimming cost V 6 bases and J 6 bases, with 17 bases left between them. CDR3 residues: CASRPGRTFSEAFF. CDR3 nucleotides: TGTGCCAGCAGGCCGGGACGGACATTCTCTGAAGCTTTCTTT.

This clone was seen more than once but under ten times. V and J are TRBV4-1 and TRBJ2-5; D is undetermined. Germline CDR1 reads MGHRA; CDR2 reads YSYEKL. The germline V and J ends were trimmed by 2 bases and 4 bases, with 8 bases remaining between them. CDR3 length: 13 residues. CDR3 residues: CASSQWQAETQYF. CDR3 sequence (DNA): TGCGCCAGCAGCCAATGGCAAGCAGAGACCCAGTACTTC.

This clone has only a few counts. The chain has TRBV25-1 and TRBJ1-5, with TRBD1 matching over 7 bases. The V gene end was trimmed by 2 bases and the J gene end by 5 bases; junction bases not matched to a gene: 3. This CDR3 has 14 amino acids. The V gene's germline CDR1 is MGHDK and CDR2 SYGVNS. Here the CDR3 reads CASSESRGDQPQHF. The CDR3, as DNA: TGTGCCAGCAGTGAAAGCAGGGGGGATCAGCCCCAGCATTTT.

The chain is built from TRBV3-1 (or the pseudogene TRBV3-2) and TRBJ2-2; 14 bases agree with TRBD2. The V gene's germline CDR1 is LGHDT and CDR2 YNNKEL (reference sequence). This CDR3 is built from 18 residues. Trimming took 5 bases from V and 4 from J; bases not matched to a gene: 9. The CDR3 region has the DNA TGTGCCAGCAGCTCAGGACTAGCGGGGGGATCAATCACCGGGGAGCTGTTTTTT. It codes for CASSSGLAGGSITGELFF.

This clone has just one count. The sample carries other DNA sequences with the same CDR3. The gene calls are TRBV18 and TRBJ2-5; 7 bases align to TRBD1. CDR1 is KGHSH and CDR2 is LQKENI in the germline V gene. The V segment lost 2 bases and the J segment 5 bases; nucleotides outside the gene matches: 8. The CDR3 extends over 15 amino acids. This CDR3 is CASSPRTGPQETQYF. CDR3 bases: TGTGCCAGCTCACCAAGGACAGGCCCGCAGGAGACCCAGTACTTC.

The chain couples TRBV21-1 to TRBJ1-5; the D segment call TRBD1 is taken from the table without a DNA check. TRBV21-1 is designated a pseudogene. The CDR3 covers 12 residues. The CDR3 bases are TGTGCCAGCAGGTACGGGACACAATCCCAGCATTTT. It encodes CASRYGTQSQHF.

This chain joins TRBV7-9 and TRBJ2-1; TRBD1 matches at 8 bases. The CDR3 consists of 15 residues. Germline-derived CDR1 and CDR2 are SEHNR and FQNEAQ (reference sequence). V was clipped by 5 bases and J by 3 bases; unmatched bases: 6. The CDR3 region is CASSPTGDFYNEQFF. DNA of the CDR3: TGTGCCAGCAGCCCGACAGGGGACTTCTACAATGAGCAGTTCTTC.